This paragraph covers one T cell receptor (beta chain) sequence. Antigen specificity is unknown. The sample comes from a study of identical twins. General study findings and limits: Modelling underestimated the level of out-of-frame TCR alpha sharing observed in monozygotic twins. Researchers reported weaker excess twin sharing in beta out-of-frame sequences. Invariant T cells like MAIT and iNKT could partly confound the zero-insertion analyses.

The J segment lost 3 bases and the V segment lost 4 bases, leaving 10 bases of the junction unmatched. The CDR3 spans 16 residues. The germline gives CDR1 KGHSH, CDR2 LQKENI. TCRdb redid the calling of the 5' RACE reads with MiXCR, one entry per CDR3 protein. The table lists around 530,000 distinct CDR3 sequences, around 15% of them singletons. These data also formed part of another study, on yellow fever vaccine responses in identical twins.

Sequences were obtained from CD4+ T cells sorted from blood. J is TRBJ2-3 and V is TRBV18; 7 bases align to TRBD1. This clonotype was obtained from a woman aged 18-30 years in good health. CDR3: CASSQTLQGITDTQYF. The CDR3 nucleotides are TGTGCCAGCTCACAGACTCTACAGGGGATAACAGATACGCAGTATTTT.